Shown below are 32 T cell receptor beta chains from a single sample sequenced in a study of blood T cell repertoires in COVID-19. Only in-frame clones appear in the TCRdb table, and some are missing; sequencing was by immunoSEQ multiplex PCR. The sample shows approximately 200,000 clones, approximately 81% of them seen only once. Sequencing input: peripheral blood. The origin of the receptors is a man aged 50-59 years who had recovered from COVID-19.

The rearrangement uses TRBV7-9 and TRBJ1-5; unclear D gene. Germline V gene data show CDR1 as SEHNR and CDR2 as FQNEAQ (reference sequence). V lost 5 bases, J lost 1 base, and 12 bases lay in between. The CDR3 is 15 amino acids. In DNA, the CDR3 is TGTGCCAGCAGCCCCGGGGAGACGAGCAATCAGCCCCAGCATTTT. This encodes CASSPGETSNQPQHF.

Comment on this clone: Other DNA sequences in this specimen translate into the identical CDR3. The chain carries TRBV13 and TRBJ1-3; 7 bases map to TRBD1. The CDR3 contains 15 residues. V lost 1 base and J lost 4; bases outside the gene matches: 4. Germline CDR1 reads PRHDT; CDR2 reads FYEKMQ (reference sequence). The CDR3 is CASSLDRGSGNTIYF. The CDR3 DNA follows: TGTGCCAGCAGCTTAGACAGGGGTTCAGGAAACACCATATATTTT.

The chain links TRBV29-1 to TRBJ2-5, with 7 bases fitting TRBD2. V was clipped by 6 bases and J by 2 bases; unmatched bases: 6. CDR1 is SQVTM and CDR2 is ANQGSEA in the germline V gene. The CDR3 is made up of 13 amino acids. The CDR3 DNA sequence: TGCAGCGTCAAGGGACTATTTCAAGAGACCCAGTACTTC. Its translation: CSVKGLFQETQYF.

V usage is TRBV6-5 and J usage is TRBJ2-7; 12 positions agree with TRBD2. J was trimmed by 3 bases and V by 6 bases; bases with no gene match: 6. CDR1 and CDR2 (germline): MNHEY, SVGAGI. The CDR3 runs to 15 residues. The CDR3 loop is CASSQRLAGDYEQYF. The CDR3 region has the DNA TGTGCCAGCAGCCAAAGACTAGCGGGAGACTACGAGCAGTACTTC.

The V call is TRBV9, the J call TRBJ1-2; 7 bases map to TRBD1. The germline gives CDR1 SGDLS, CDR2 YYNGEE. CDR3 length: 15 residues. Unmatched junction bases numbered 6, after V lost 0 bases and J lost 4 bases. In nucleotides, the CDR3 is TGTGCCAGCAGCGTAGATGGGACAGCCTCCTATGGCTACACCTTC. This codes for CASSVDGTASYGYTF.

The chain has TRBV27 and TRBJ2-4, with D hard to call. V lost 4 bases, J lost 2 bases, and 6 bases lay in between. This CDR3 spans 13 amino acids. CDR1 and CDR2 (germline): MNHEY, SMNVEV (reference sequence). The CDR3 sequence is CASSSLPKNIQYF. CDR3 DNA sequence: TGTGCCAGCAGTTCACTCCCCAAAAACATTCAGTACTTC.

The chain links TRBV18 to TRBJ2-5, with D maybe TRBD1 (5 bases). The germline CDR1 and CDR2 sequences are KGHSH and LQKENI. V shed 2 bases and J shed 2 bases, with 12 bases lying between them. The CDR3 loop spans 15 amino acids. CDR3 DNA: TGTGCCAGCTCACCAAATCGACAGTGGCAAGAGACCCAGTACTTC. This encodes CASSPNRQWQETQYF.

The CDR3 loop reads CASSIGALSYNEQFF. The CDR3 nucleotides are TGTGCCAGTAGTATAGGCGCTCTCTCCTACAATGAGCAGTTCTTC. The rearrangement links TRBV19 to TRBJ2-1; no definite D call. V lost 1 base and J 0 bases, leaving 7 bases between the germline ends. The CDR3 spans 15 residues. CDR1 and CDR2 from the germline V gene are LNHDA and SQIVND (reference sequence).

The CDR3 sequence: CASSLTIKRELDASYNEQFF. The CDR3 DNA is TGCGCCAGCAGCTTGACTATTAAGCGGGAGTTAGATGCCTCCTACAATGAGCAGTTCTTC. This rearrangement joins TRBV5-1 to TRBJ2-1; 8 bases agree with TRBD2. Germline V CDR1 and CDR2: SGHRS, YFSETQ. The V and J ends lost 1 base and 0 bases, in that order; junction bases with no gene match: 15. The CDR3 covers 20 residues.

The gene calls are TRBV27 and TRBJ2-1; 9 positions agree with TRBD1. The germline V gene encodes CDR1 MNHEY and CDR2 SMNVEV (reference sequence). This CDR3 spans 16 amino acids. J lost 9 bases, V lost 2 bases, and 11 bases had no gene match. The CDR3 reads CASSLDYRDRVAEQFF. The CDR3 DNA reads as TGTGCCAGCAGTTTAGATTATCGGGACAGGGTCGCTGAGCAGTTCTTC.

The chain has TRBV6-5 and TRBJ2-1; TRBD1 agrees at 7 bases. This CDR3 is built from 14 residues. Germline CDR1 and CDR2: MNHEY and SVGAGI. With 7 bases clipped from V and 6 bases from J, the junction kept 9 bases outside the gene matches. The CDR3 region has the DNA TGTGCCAGCAATAGGGACAGTTCGTTCAATGAGCAGTTCTTC. It yields the protein CASNRDSSFNEQFF.

This rearrangement joins TRBV30 to TRBJ2-6, with 8 bases identical to TRBD2. Germline trimming cut 1 base from V and 0 bases from J; bases unmatched to any gene: 2. CDR3 length: 16 residues. Germline loops: CDR1 GTSNPN, CDR2 SVGIG (reference sequence). The CDR3 nucleotides are TGTGCCTGGAGTGCGGGAGGGACCTCTGGGGCCAACGTCCTGACTTTC. It encodes CAWSAGGTSGANVLTF. Filled out from reference TRBV30 and TRBJ2-6, the complete variable domain reads SQTIHQWPATLVQPVGSPLSLECTVEGTSNPNLYWYRQAAGRGLQLLFYSVGIGQISSEVPQNLSASRPQDRQFILSSKKLLLSDSGFYLCAWSAGGTSGANVLTFGAGSRLTVL.

This chain connects TRBV2 to TRBJ2-5, with D perhaps matching TRBD1 (5 bases). With 4 bases removed from V and 4 bases from J, the gap between germline ends came to 16 bases. Looked up from germline, CDR1 is SNHLY and CDR2 is FYNNEI. This CDR3 comprises 15 residues. CDR3 in DNA: TGTGCCAGCAGTGTCCGATCAGCTCAGGGAGAGACCCAGTACTTC. The encoded protein is CASSVRSAQGETQYF.

The rearrangement joins TRBV4-1 to TRBJ2-1; 10 nucleotides align to TRBD1. The length of the CDR3 is 17 residues. J lost 7 bases, V lost 0 bases, and 9 bases had no gene match. From germline, CDR1 is MGHRA and CDR2 YSYEKL. CDR3: CASSQDPGQGQRNEQFF. The CDR3 coding sequence is TGCGCCAGCAGCCAAGATCCGGGACAGGGGCAACGTAATGAGCAGTTCTTC.

The chain recombines TRBV28 with TRBJ1-2; 8 nucleotides match TRBD1. This CDR3 has 14 residues. Germline V gene data show CDR1 as MDHEN and CDR2 as SYDVKM. After removal of 6 bases from V and 8 bases from J, the junction contained 11 bases not matched to a gene. CDR3 amino acids: CASSHYRGTNGYTF. CDR3 nucleotides: TGTGCCAGCAGCCATTACAGGGGGACAAACGGCTACACCTTC.

The V call is TRBV7-2, the J call TRBJ2-2; D is uncertain. Germline V gene data show CDR1 as SGHTA and CDR2 as FQGNSA. V lost 1 base to trimming and J lost 7 bases, with 7 bases between them. The CDR3 sequence is 13 residues long. The CDR3, as DNA: TGTGCCAGCAGCTTAGGGGCTGTCGGGGAGCTGTTTTTT. Its translation is CASSLGAVGELFF. Full variable domain (remainder filled in from reference TRBV7-2 and TRBJ2-2): GAGVSQSPSNKVTEKGKDVELRCDPISGHTALYWYRQSLGQGLEFLIYFQGNSAPDKSGLPSDRFSAERTGGSVSTLTIQRTQQEDSAVYLCASSLGAVGELFFGEGSRLTVL.

In its sample, this clone was seen a few times. The rearrangement joins TRBV19 to TRBJ2-4; a possible D gene is TRBD1 (6 bases). Germline V gene data show CDR1 as LNHDA and CDR2 as SQIVND (reference sequence). CDR3 length: 15 amino acids. The V end was cut by 3 bases, the J end by 5 bases, with 14 bases between. The chain's CDR3 is CASSMPTGWQNIQYF. The CDR3 DNA reads TGTGCCAGTAGTATGCCTACAGGGTGGCAAAACATTCAGTACTTC.

This chain uses TRBV7-7 with TRBJ2-7, with a possible D match to TRBD1 (5 bases). This CDR3 spans 15 amino acids. Germline V lookup: CDR1 SSHAT, CDR2 FNYEAQ (reference sequence). Trimming cost V 1 base and J 6 bases, with 16 bases left between them. The CDR3 region is CASSLGSSGSGEQYF. The CDR3 DNA reads as TGTGCCAGCAGCTTAGGAAGTTCAGGGTCGGGCGAGCAGTACTTC.

This clone was found once. The genes are TRBV7-2 and TRBJ1-1, with 7 bases identical to TRBD1. Germline V lookup: CDR1 SGHTA, CDR2 FQGNSA. Losses at the gene ends were 5 bases for V and 11 bases for J; bases not matched to a gene: 14. The CDR3 is 14 amino acids. CDR3 residues: CASSPDRVGFGAFF. The CDR3 DNA reads as TGTGCCAGCAGCCCTGACAGGGTTGGGTTCGGGGCTTTCTTT. Together with reference TRBV7-2 and TRBJ1-1, the CDR3 gives the full variable domain: GAGVSQSPSNKVTEKGKDVELRCDPISGHTALYWYRQSLGQGLEFLIYFQGNSAPDKSGLPSDRFSAERTGGSVSTLTIQRTQQEDSAVYLCASSPDRVGFGAFFGQGTRLTVV.

This clone was recorded a few times. The chain uses TRBV9 and TRBJ1-2; D is ambiguous. CDR1 is SGDLS, CDR2 YYNGEE, per germline. The CDR3 consists of 13 residues. Trimming left V 0 bases short and J 6 bases short, with 9 bases between. In nucleotides, the CDR3 is TGTGCCAGCAGCGTAGTAACTTCTGATGGCTACACCTTC. Translated, it gives CASSVVTSDGYTF.

The chain combines TRBV24-1 with TRBJ2-3; D might be TRBD2 (5 bases). The CDR3 spans 17 residues. The V gene's germline CDR1 is KGHDR and CDR2 SFDVKD. V dropped 4 bases and J dropped 2 bases, with 18 bases sitting between them. DNA for the CDR3: TGTGCCACCAGTGACCTTGATCTCCGGGAAAACACAGATACGCAGTATTTT. This codes for CATSDLDLRENTDTQYF.

The rearrangement joins TRBV6-5 to TRBJ2-7; 10 bases align to TRBD2. CDR1 and CDR2 (germline): MNHEY, SVGAGI. Trimming removed 6 bases from V and 3 bases from J; junction bases left unmatched: 5. CDR3 length equals 14 residues. The CDR3 nucleotides read TGTGCCAGCAGATCTAGCGGGAGCCTCTACGAGCAGTACTTC. This sequence encodes CASRSSGSLYEQYF.

The chain employs TRBV5-1 and TRBJ2-7, with 10 bases fitting TRBD2. Germline CDR1 and CDR2: SGHRS and YFSETQ. With V trimmed by 7 bases and J by 5 bases, 21 bases remained unmatched. The CDR3 has 18 residues. The CDR3, as DNA: TGCGCCAGCTCTGGGATGCGGCCTAGCGGGAGTTATGGGAACGAGCAGTACTTC. Its protein product is CASSGMRPSGSYGNEQYF.

The chain uses TRBV19 and TRBJ2-1, with 8 bases aligning to TRBD1. J gave up 5 bases and V 5 bases, and 14 bases lay outside the gene matches. CDR1 and CDR2 (germline): LNHDA, SQIVND (reference sequence). The CDR3 spans 17 residues. The CDR3 spells CASSPERVGQGNNEQFF. Written as DNA, the CDR3 is TGTGCCAGTAGTCCGGAGAGGGTTGGACAGGGCAACAATGAGCAGTTCTTC.

The J gene is TRBJ2-1, the V gene TRBV29-1, with 9 bases lining up with TRBD2. Germline V CDR1 and CDR2: SQVTM, ANQGSEA. CDR3 length: 15 residues. J was trimmed by 6 bases and V by 3 bases; bases with no gene match: 9. The CDR3 spells CSVEAGGRASNEQFF. CDR3 DNA: TGCAGCGTTGAGGCCGGCGGGAGGGCCTCCAATGAGCAGTTCTTC.

The gene calls are TRBV29-1 and TRBJ2-5; 7 bases line up with TRBD1. This CDR3 region has 10 residues. V lost 4 bases and J lost 10; bases outside the gene matches: 3. Germline assignment: CDR1 SQVTM and CDR2 ANQGSEA. The CDR3 loop reads CSVAQGNQYF. As DNA, the CDR3 is TGCAGCGTTGCACAGGGGAACCAGTACTTC.

A few counts support this clone. The rearrangement joins TRBV29-1 to TRBJ1-2; the match to TRBD1 covers 8 bases. The CDR3 runs to 11 residues. J lost 4 bases, V lost 6 bases, and 1 base had no gene match. The germline V gene has CDR1 SQVTM and CDR2 ANQGSEA. DNA of the CDR3: TGCAGCGTCGGGACAGGCTATGGCTACACCTTC. It yields the protein CSVGTGYGYTF.

The genes are TRBV1 and TRBJ1-5; whether TRBD1, the table's D call, matches the DNA was not checked. TRBV1 is a pseudogene locus. This CDR3 is 14 amino acids long. In DNA form, the CDR3 reads TGCACCAGCAGCCGCGGACAGAGCAATCAGCCCCAGCATTTT. It encodes CTSSRGQSNQPQHF.

The CDR3 bases are TGCGCCAGCAGCATGGACAGATTGAACACTGAAGCTTTCTTT. Encoded protein: CASSMDRLNTEAFF. The chain is built from TRBV5-1 and TRBJ1-1; D might be TRBD1 (6 bases). The CDR3 sequence is 14 residues long. V dropped 4 bases and J dropped 0 bases, with 10 bases sitting between them. Germline CDR1 reads SGHRS; CDR2 reads YFSETQ.

In DNA, the CDR3 is TGTGCCAGCAGCTTAGTGGGAGCACCCGCGTACTTC. Translated: CASSLVGAPAYF. J is TRBJ2-4 and V is TRBV7-9, with D possibly being TRBD2 (5 bases). V gave up 1 base and J gave up 15 bases, with 13 bases separating them. Germline V gene lookup returns CDR1 SEHNR and CDR2 FQNEAQ (reference sequence). This CDR3 has 12 amino acids.

As for this clone: Other DNA sequences from this sample encode an identical CDR3 as well. The rearrangement joins TRBV6-5 to TRBJ2-6; a weak D match, TRBD2 (5 bases). CDR3 length equals 13 residues. Germline V lookup: CDR1 MNHEY, CDR2 SVGAGI. The CDR3 loop reads CATRDSGANVLTF. DNA for the CDR3: TGTGCTACGAGGGATTCTGGGGCCAACGTCCTGACTTTC.

The rearrangement links TRBV4-1 to TRBJ2-3; 7 bases map to TRBD2. This CDR3 is built from 17 residues. Germline V gives CDR1 MGHRA, CDR2 YSYEKL. V shed 2 bases, J shed 3 bases, and the junction held 11 bases outside the gene matches. The CDR3 spells CASSQSLREKFTDTQYF. CDR3 bases: TGCGCCAGCAGCCAAAGTCTGCGGGAGAAATTTACAGATACGCAGTATTTT.